The present entry profiles one T cell receptor (beta chain) with its context. MiXCR was run by TCRdb on the reads, yielding one entry per CDR3 protein. Here the sample spans 300,000 to 400,000 distinct CDR3 sequences, 15% to 20% being singletons. The germline CDR1 and CDR2 sequences are MRHNA and SNTAGT. CDR3 size: 12 residues. The germline V and J ends were trimmed by 2 bases and 5 bases, with 6 bases remaining between them. This specimen belongs to a study of T cell repertoires in cytomegalovirus infection. Source material: PBMCs. The chain employs TRBV6-4 and TRBJ1-1; D call uncertain. This TCR was sampled from a human donor in good health (CMV status not recorded). Some clones in this sample may be carry-over from other donors' samples. CDR3 DNA: TGTGCCAGCAGTGACGGGAGGACTGAAGCTTTCTTT. Amino acids: CASSDGRTEAFF.